Here is one T cell receptor (beta chain) with its context. Its antigen is undetermined. These data are taken from a study of cytomegalovirus exposure and HLA in healthy donors. The CDR3 extends over 14 amino acids. With 5 bases clipped from V and 5 bases from J, the junction kept 7 bases outside the gene matches. Germline V gene sequence: CDR1 SGHRS, CDR2 YFSETQ. The PCR had 60 Vbeta and 13 Jbeta primers. Sequencing used immunoSEQ multiplex PCR; TCRdb keeps in-frame clones, though not all of them. The profile shows 100,000 to 150,000 clones, 81% of them singletons. Study findings and constraints: Later work associated roughly 17,000 TCR beta sequences with HLA alleles at 0.05 false discovery rate.

The rearrangement uses TRBV5-1 and TRBJ2-5; TRBD1 matches at 9 bases. Sequencing was carried out using PBMCs. The source of this sequence is a woman aged 40 to 50 in good health and CMV-seronegative. The CDR3 loop is CASSQQGAGETQYF. The CDR3 DNA is TGCGCCAGCAGTCAACAGGGGGCAGGGGAGACCCAGTACTTC. Full variable domain (rest looked up from reference TRBV5-1 and TRBJ2-5): KAGVTQTPRYLIKTRGQQVTLSCSPISGHRSVSWYQQTPGQGLQFLFEYFSETQRNKGNFPGRFSGRQFSNSRSEMNVSTLELGDSALYLCASSQQGAGETQYFGPGTRLLVL.